This TCR beta chain was identified in a study of T cell repertoires in cytomegalovirus infection. Study at large: Peptides in the study included HLA-C-restricted and HLA-B-restricted CMV epitopes. It can be stated that public TCR beta signatures indicated CMV infection as well as a matching HLA type. Points from the study as a whole: The cumulative frequency of public TCR beta families identified carriers of CMV plus the relevant HLA. It was HLA-C-restricted CMV-specific TCR beta clonotypes that dominated the response ex vivo.

The CDR3 is 18 amino acids. The germline V gene encodes CDR1 SGDLS and CDR2 YYNGEE. Trimming took 3 bases from V and 1 from J; bases not matched to a gene: 15. As for this clonotype: Its antigen is not identified.

From the reads, TCRdb called clonotypes with MiXCR, one entry per CDR3 protein. This repertoire shows 650,000 to 900,000 distinct CDR3 sequences, about 30% found once; its top ten account for about an eighth. The material was cultured CD8+ T cells from PBMCs, obtained from culture after CMV antigen stimulation. The chain has TRBV9 and TRBJ1-1; 7 bases align to TRBD1. This TCR was sampled from a human donor in good health (CMV status not recorded). Some clones in this sample may be carry-over from other donors' samples. The CDR3 DNA is TGTGCCAGCAGCGACCTGGCAGGGGGGGGGACAGCGAACACTGAAGCTTTCTTT. This gives the protein CASSDLAGGGTANTEAFF. Together with reference TRBV9 and TRBJ1-1, the CDR3 gives the full variable domain: DSGVTQTPKHLITATGQRVTLRCSPRSGDLSVYWYQQSLDQGLQFLIQYYNGEERAKGNILERFSAQQFPDLHSELNLSSLELGDSALYFCASSDLAGGGTANTEAFFGQGTRLTVV.